This T cell receptor beta chain emerged from a study of T cell responses to AZD1222 COVID-19 vaccine. Study results and limitations: Vaccine-associated CD4 TCRs ranged over spike, dominating at 160-218 and 743-854. Seropositivity was recorded at baseline in only 6 or 7 AZD1222 recipients.

TCRdb's copy holds only in-frame clones and misses some; the assay was immunoSEQ multiplex PCR. The sample includes about 97,000 clones, about 91% of them seen just once. Comments on this clone: Its antigen is not identified.

The V and J ends lost 1 base and 5 bases respectively, with 12 bases between them. The CDR3 runs to 15 residues. The germline gives CDR1 SEHNR, CDR2 FQNEAQ (reference sequence). This chain connects TRBV7-9 to TRBJ2-1; TRBD1 is a possible D gene (5 bases). The sequence was collected from an adult in good health. The source material was peripheral blood, sampled on day 0 of AZD1222 vaccination. CDR3 residues: CASSLVPGSHNEQFF. The CDR3 DNA is TGTGCCAGCAGCTTAGTCCCAGGGTCACACAATGAGCAGTTCTTC.